This TCR beta chain was obtained from a study of preoperative IRX-2 immunotherapy in early breast cancer (dated by TCRdb to between 2017 and 2020). Library construction relied on the immunoSEQ multiplex PCR assay. What TCRdb holds here is the immuneACCESS table cut down to in-frame rearrangements. Part of the clones is not present; checked against another copy, under half of the missing clones reflect an unresolved V gene, and the others are unexplained. This sample comprises 20,000 to 30,000 clones, approximately 72% of them detected only once. The ten largest clones add up to roughly 6.8% of the sample. This clone was picked up a small number of times. Which antigen it targets is not known. Per-base quality was not reported, and no clone a single base away is much larger than it. The junction carries 12 bases between V and J, which are trimmed by 5 bases and 5 bases respectively. Reading the germline V gene gives CDR1 SQVTM and CDR2 ANQGSEA. Its CDR3 holds 12 amino acids, cysteine through phenylalanine. Solely the CDR3 DNA is kept, with 36 bases framed from the first base.

This specimen's treatment or condition label, per the study, means: preoperative locoregional IRX-2 cytokine immunotherapy. The samples were obtained from a phase Ib study that tested preoperative, locoregional IRX-2 cytokine immunotherapy designed to prime immune responses. Patients with early-stage breast cancer who were given IRX-2 before surgery served as donors. Sequenced material: lymph node tissue, taken after IRX-2 immunotherapy. This receptor was obtained from a human donor with breast cancer. The chain is assembled from TRBV29-1 and TRBJ1-2; 6 matching bases give a weak D call of TRBD1. The nucleotide sequence is TGCAGCGTTATGGACAGAAAATATGGCTACACCTTC. Its protein is CSVMDRKYGYTF.